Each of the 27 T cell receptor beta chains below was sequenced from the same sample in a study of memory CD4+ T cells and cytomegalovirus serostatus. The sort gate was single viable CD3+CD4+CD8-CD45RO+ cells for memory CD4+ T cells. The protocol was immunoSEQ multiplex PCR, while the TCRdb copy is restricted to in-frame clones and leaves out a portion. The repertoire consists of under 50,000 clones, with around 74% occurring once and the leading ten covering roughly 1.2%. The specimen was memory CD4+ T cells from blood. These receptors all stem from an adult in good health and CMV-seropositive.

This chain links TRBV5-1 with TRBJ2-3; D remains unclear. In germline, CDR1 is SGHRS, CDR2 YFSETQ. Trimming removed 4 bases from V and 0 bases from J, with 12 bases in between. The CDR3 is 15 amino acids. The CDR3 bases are TGCGCCAGCAGCCAAGACTCGACTAGCACAGATACGCAGTATTTT. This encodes CASSQDSTSTDTQYF.

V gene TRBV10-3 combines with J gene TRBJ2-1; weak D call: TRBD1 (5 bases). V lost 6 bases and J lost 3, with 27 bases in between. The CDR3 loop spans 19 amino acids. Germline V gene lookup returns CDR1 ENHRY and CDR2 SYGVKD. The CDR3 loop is CAISLPVRVKDLDYNEQFF. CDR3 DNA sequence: TGTGCCATCAGCCTTCCTGTCAGGGTAAAGGATCTAGACTACAATGAGCAGTTCTTC.

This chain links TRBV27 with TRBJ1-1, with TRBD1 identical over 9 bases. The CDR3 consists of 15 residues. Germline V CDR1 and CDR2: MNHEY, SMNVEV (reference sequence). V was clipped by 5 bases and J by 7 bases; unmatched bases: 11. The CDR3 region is CASSPTRDRVLEAFF. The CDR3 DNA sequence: TGTGCCAGCAGTCCAACCCGGGACAGGGTTCTTGAAGCTTTCTTT.

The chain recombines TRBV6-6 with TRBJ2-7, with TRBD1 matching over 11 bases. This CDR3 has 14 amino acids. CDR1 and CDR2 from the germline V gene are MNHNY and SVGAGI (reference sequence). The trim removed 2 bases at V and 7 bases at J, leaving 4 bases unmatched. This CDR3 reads CASSYRGQGGEQYF. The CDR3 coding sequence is TGTGCCAGCAGTTACCGGGGACAGGGGGGGGAGCAGTACTTC.

The CDR3 DNA is TGCGCCAGCAGCCAAGTAGGGACAGGGACCGAGCAGTACTTC. It yields the protein CASSQVGTGTEQYF. The chain has TRBV4-1 and TRBJ2-7, with 9 bases lining up with TRBD1. The ends lost 1 base at V and 6 bases at J; junction bases unmatched: 4. This CDR3 is built from 14 residues. Germline loops: CDR1 MGHRA, CDR2 YSYEKL.

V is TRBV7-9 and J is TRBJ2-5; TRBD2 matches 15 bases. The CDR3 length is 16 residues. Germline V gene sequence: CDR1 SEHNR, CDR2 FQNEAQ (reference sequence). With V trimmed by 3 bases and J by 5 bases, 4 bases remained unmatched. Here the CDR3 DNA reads TGTGCCAGCAGCTTGGGACTAGCGGGGGGCGGGGAGACCCAGTACTTC. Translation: CASSLGLAGGGETQYF.

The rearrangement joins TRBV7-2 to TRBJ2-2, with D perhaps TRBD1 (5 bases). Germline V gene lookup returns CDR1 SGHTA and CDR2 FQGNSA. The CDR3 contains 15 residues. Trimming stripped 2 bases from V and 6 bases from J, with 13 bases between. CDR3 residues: CASSLRVRAAGELFF. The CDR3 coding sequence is TGTGCCAGCAGCTTACGGGTCAGGGCGGCCGGGGAGCTGTTTTTT. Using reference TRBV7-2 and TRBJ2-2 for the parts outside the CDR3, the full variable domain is GAGVSQSPSNKVTEKGKDVELRCDPISGHTALYWYRQSLGQGLEFLIYFQGNSAPDKSGLPSDRFSAERTGGSVSTLTIQRTQQEDSAVYLCASSLRVRAAGELFFGEGSRLTVL.

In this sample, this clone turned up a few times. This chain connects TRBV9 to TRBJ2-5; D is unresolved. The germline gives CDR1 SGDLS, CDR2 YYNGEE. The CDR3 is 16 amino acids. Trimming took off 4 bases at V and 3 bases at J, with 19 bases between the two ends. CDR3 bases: TGTGCCAGCAGCCTTTTTTCTGTAGCAGAGGAAGAGACCCAGTACTTC. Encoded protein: CASSLFSVAEEETQYF.

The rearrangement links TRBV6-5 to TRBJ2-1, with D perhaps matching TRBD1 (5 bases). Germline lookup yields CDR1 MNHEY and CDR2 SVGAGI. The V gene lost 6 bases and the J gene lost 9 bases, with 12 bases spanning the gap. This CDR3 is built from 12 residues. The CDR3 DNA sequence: TGTGCCAGCAGCAAAGGGGTTGGTGAGCAGTTCTTC. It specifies CASSKGVGEQFF.

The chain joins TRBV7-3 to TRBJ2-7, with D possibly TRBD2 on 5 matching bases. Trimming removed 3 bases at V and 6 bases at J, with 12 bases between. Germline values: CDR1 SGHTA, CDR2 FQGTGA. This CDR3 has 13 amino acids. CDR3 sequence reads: CASSLGSRGEQYF. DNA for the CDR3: TGTGCCAGCAGCTTGGGGTCCCGGGGCGAGCAGTACTTC.

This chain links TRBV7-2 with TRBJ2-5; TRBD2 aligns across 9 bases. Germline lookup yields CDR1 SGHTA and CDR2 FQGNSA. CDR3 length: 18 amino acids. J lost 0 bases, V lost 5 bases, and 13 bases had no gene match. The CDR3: CASSPSGGLAGNQETQYF. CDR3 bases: TGTGCCAGCAGCCCAAGTGGTGGGCTAGCGGGGAACCAAGAGACCCAGTACTTC.

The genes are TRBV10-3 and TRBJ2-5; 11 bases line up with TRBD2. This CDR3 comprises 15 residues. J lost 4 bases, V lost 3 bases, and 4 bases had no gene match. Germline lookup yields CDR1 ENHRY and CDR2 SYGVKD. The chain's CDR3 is CAISDIAGGLETQYF. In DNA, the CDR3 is TGTGCCATCAGTGACATAGCGGGGGGGCTAGAGACCCAGTACTTC.

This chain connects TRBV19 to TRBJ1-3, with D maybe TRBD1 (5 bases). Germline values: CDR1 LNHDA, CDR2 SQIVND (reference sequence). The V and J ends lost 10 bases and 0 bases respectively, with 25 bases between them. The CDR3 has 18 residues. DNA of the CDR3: TGTGCCACCATTGCGGGGCCGCTGAGGCCTTTCTCTGGAAACACCATATATTTT. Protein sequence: CATIAGPLRPFSGNTIYF.

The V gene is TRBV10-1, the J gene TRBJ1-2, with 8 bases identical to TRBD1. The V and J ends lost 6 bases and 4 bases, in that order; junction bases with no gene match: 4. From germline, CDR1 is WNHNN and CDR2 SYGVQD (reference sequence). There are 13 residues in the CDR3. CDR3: CASSRQGTYGYTF. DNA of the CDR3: TGCGCCAGCAGCCGACAGGGGACCTATGGCTACACCTTC.

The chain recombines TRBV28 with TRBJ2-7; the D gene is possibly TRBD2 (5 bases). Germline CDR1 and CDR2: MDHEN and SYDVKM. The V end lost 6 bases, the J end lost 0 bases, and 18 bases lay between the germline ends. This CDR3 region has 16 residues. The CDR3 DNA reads TGTGCCAGCAGGGACCAGAGAGGGCAGAGCTCCTACGAGCAGTACTTC. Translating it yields CASRDQRGQSSYEQYF.

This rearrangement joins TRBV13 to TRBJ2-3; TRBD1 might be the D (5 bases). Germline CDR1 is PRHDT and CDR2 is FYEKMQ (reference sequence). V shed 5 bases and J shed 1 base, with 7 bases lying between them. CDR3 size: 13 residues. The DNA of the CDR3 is TGTGCCAGCAGCCCGACAGGCACAGATACGCAGTATTTT. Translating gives CASSPTGTDTQYF.

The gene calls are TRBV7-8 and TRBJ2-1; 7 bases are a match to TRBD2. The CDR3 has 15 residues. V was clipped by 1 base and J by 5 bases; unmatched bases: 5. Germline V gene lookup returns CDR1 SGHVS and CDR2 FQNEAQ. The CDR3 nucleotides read TGTGCCAGCAGCTTAGGAGGCGGGGGAGACAATGAGCAGTTCTTC. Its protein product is CASSLGGGGDNEQFF.

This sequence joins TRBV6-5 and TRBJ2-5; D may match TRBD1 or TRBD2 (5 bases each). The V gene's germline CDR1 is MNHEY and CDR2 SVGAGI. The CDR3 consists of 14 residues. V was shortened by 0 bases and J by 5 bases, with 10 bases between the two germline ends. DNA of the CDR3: TGTGCCAGCAGTTACTCCGGAGAGGGGGAGACCCAGTACTTC. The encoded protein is CASSYSGEGETQYF.

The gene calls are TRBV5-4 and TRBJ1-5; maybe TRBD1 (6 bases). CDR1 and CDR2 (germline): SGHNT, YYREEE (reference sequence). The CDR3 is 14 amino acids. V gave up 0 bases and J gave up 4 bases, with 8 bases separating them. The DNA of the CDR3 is TGTGCCAGCAGCTTGGGGGGGGCAAATCAGCCCCAGCATTTT. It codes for CASSLGGANQPQHF.

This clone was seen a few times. As DNA, the CDR3 is TGCGCCTCTACCACCGGGACAGGGGATCGCGAGCAGTACTTC. Encoded protein: CASTTGTGDREQYF. This rearrangement joins TRBV10-2 to TRBJ2-7, with 10 nucleotides matching TRBD1. Germline trimming cut 11 bases from V and 6 bases from J; bases unmatched to any gene: 13. Germline CDR1 WSHSY, CDR2 SAAADI. This CDR3 comprises 14 residues.

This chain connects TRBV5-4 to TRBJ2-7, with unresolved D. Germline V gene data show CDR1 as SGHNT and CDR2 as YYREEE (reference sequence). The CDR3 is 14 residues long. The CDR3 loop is CAFRRPGVPYEQYF. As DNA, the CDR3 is TGTGCGTTTCGCCGGCCAGGTGTACCCTACGAGCAGTACTTC.

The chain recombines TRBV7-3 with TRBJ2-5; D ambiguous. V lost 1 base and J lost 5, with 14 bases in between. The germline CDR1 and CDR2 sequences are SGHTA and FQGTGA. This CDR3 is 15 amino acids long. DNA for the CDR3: TGTGCCAGCAGCTTAAGGTCCGACAAGGAGGAGACCCAGTACTTC. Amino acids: CASSLRSDKEETQYF. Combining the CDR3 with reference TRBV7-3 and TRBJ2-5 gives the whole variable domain GAGVSQTPSNKVTEKGKYVELRCDPISGHTALYWYRQSLGQGPEFLIYFQGTGAADDSGLPNDRFFAVRPEGSVSTLKIQRTERGDSAVYLCASSLRSDKEETQYFGPGTRLLVL.

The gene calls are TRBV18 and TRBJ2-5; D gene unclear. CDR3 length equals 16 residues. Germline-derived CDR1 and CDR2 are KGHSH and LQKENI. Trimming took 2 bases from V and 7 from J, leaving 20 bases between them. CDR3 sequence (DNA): TGTGCCAGCTCACCAGGGGATACTATGTCCCTAGGGACCCAGTACTTC. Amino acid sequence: CASSPGDTMSLGTQYF. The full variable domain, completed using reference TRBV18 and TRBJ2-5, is NAGVMQNPRHLVRRRGQEARLRCSPMKGHSHVYWYRQLPEEGLKFMVYLQKENIIDESGMPKERFSAEFPKEGPSILRIQQVVRGDSAAYFCASSPGDTMSLGTQYFGPGTRLLVL.

In DNA, the CDR3 is TGTGCCACCGATGGGGGCGAGTCTGGAAACACCATATATTTT. It specifies CATDGGESGNTIYF. The rearrangement links TRBV19 to TRBJ1-3; maybe TRBD1 (6 bases). CDR3 size: 14 residues. The V gene lost 10 bases and the J gene lost 1 base, with 14 bases spanning the gap. Germline CDR1 is LNHDA and CDR2 is SQIVND (reference sequence).

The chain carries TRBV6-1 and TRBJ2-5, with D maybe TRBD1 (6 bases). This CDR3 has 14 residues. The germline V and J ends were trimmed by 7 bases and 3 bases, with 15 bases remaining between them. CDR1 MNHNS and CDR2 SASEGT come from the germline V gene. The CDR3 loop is CASNGQKFKETQYF. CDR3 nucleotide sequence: TGTGCCAGCAATGGACAGAAATTTAAAGAGACCCAGTACTTC.

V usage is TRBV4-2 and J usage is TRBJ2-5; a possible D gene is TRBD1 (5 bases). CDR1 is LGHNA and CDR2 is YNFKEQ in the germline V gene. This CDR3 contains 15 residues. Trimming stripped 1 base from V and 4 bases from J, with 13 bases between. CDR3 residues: CASSQVAGLGETQYF. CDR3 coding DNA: TGTGCCAGCAGCCAAGTAGCAGGGTTAGGAGAGACCCAGTACTTC.

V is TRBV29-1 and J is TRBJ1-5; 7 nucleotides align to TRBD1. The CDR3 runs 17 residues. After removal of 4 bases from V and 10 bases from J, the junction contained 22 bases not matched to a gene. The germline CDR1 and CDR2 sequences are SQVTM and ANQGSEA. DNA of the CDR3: TGCAGCGTTGCCGCTGGGACAGCTCCTCAGAACGGTTTACCCCAGCATTTT. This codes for CSVAAGTAPQNGLPQHF. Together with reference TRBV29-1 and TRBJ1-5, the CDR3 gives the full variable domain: SAVISQKPSRDICQRGTSLTIQCQVDSQVTMMFWYRQQPGQSLTLIATANQGSEATYESGFVIDKFPISRPNLTFSTLTVSNMSPEDSSIYLCSVAAGTAPQNGLPQHFGDGTRLSIL.